This is a list of T cell receptor beta chains from one sample in a study of blood T cell repertoires in COVID-19. The protocol was immunoSEQ multiplex PCR, while the TCRdb copy is restricted to in-frame clones and leaves out a portion. The sample has roughly 230,000 clones, nearly 90% seen once. The sequencing input was peripheral blood. The receptors originated from a woman aged 60-75 years with COVID-19, enrolled during active disease. Both conserved end residues are part of each CDR3. D genes are given only for firm matches.

TGTGCCAGCAGCGTAGTAGGGGGCCCAGATACGCAGTATTTT	CASSVVGGPDTQYF	TRBD1	TRBV9	TRBJ2-3	14
TGTGCCAGCAGTTTAACGGGGGACCAGCCCCAGCATTTT	CASSLTGDQPQHF	.	TRBV12-3/TRBV12-4	TRBJ1-5	13
TGTGCCAGCAGTTCCCGTTCGGGGGAGCAGTTCTTC	CASSSRSGEQFF	.	TRBV27	TRBJ2-1	12
TGTGCCATCAGTGAAGACAGGGGACTGAACACTGAAGCTTTCTTT	CAISEDRGLNTEAFF	TRBD1	TRBV10-3	TRBJ1-1	15
TGTGCCAGCAGCTTGACAGGGGTAGCCAAAAACATTCAGTACTTC	CASSLTGVAKNIQYF	TRBD1	TRBV7-2	TRBJ2-4	15
TGTGCCAGCAGTAGAGCGGGAATTAGCACAGATACGCAGTATTTT	CASSRAGISTDTQYF	TRBD2	TRBV6-5	TRBJ2-3	15
TGTGCCAGCAGCTTACGGGGGAGAAGAGGGAGCACTGAAGCTTTCTTT	CASSLRGRRGSTEAFF	.	TRBV5-8	TRBJ1-1	16
TGTGCCAGCAGCTTAATGTCAGGGGGACTTAACACTGAAGCTTTCTTT	CASSLMSGGLNTEAFF	TRBD1	TRBV7-2	TRBJ1-1	16
TGCGCCAGCAAGGTGGACAGCATAAATGAAAAACTGTTTTTT	CASKVDSINEKLFF	.	TRBV10-1	TRBJ1-4	14
TGTGCCAGCAGTCACAGGGCCGGCTATGGCTACACCTTC	CASSHRAGYGYTF	.	TRBV9	TRBJ1-2	13
TGTGCCAGCGCCCTTTCGGACACTGAAGCTTTCTTT	CASALSDTEAFF	.	TRBV7-9	TRBJ1-1	12
TGTGCCAGCAGCTTATCTCTAGCCGGGGAAGATACGCAGTATTTT	CASSLSLAGEDTQYF	.	TRBV11-3	TRBJ2-3	15
TGTGCCAGCAGCCAAGTGATATCCGCGAGGTATGGCTACACCTTC	CASSQVISARYGYTF	.	TRBV3-1/TRBV3-2	TRBJ1-2	15
TGTGCCATCAGGTCCGACAGGGGGTTTTCTTACGAGCAGTACTTC	CAIRSDRGFSYEQYF	TRBD1	TRBV10-3	TRBJ2-7	15
TGCGCCAGCAGCTCCAAGACAGGGGCCTCTGAAAAACTGTTTTTT	CASSSKTGASEKLFF	TRBD1	TRBV5-1	TRBJ1-4	15
TGTGCCTGGAGTGCCCGGACTGAAGCTTTCTTT	CAWSARTEAFF	.	TRBV30	TRBJ1-1	11